This entry features one TCR beta chain sequence. Sample-barcoded 5' priming and a J-beta primer mix drove a second PCR of about 7 to 12 cycles. Each CDR3 protein is one row after TCRdb ran MiXCR on the 5' RACE reads. The sample holds 800,000 or so distinct CDR3 sequences, about 25% seen once. Trimming left V 11 bases short and J 4 bases short, with 20 bases between. Looked up from germline, CDR1 is SNHLY and CDR2 is FYNNEI. The length of the CDR3 is 14 residues. The data belong to a study of blood T cells in healthy people across ages. These data were also reused for a study on T cells of mothers and their children.

The chain uses TRBV2 and TRBJ2-5, with D possibly TRBD2 on 7 matching bases. The sequence was obtained from a boy younger than 18 in good health. Specimen: blood. The CDR3 here is CARKGWGGRETQYF. CDR3 nucleotide sequence: TGTGCCCGCAAGGGTTGGGGGGGCCGAGAGACCCAGTACTTC.